This T cell receptor (beta chain) is drawn from a study of CD8+ T cells in alopecia areata. The overall study: Those treated were given oral tofacitinib at 5 to 10 mg twice daily.

Germline V lookup: CDR1 MNHEY, CDR2 SMNVEV (reference sequence). The length of the CDR3 is 14 residues. V was clipped by 4 bases and J by 3 bases, with 13 bases between them. For this clone: The antigen is not known.

As the sequencing template, cDNA was produced by extracting RNA and reverse transcribing it. Measured with immunoSEQ multiplex PCR; TCRdb has only the in-frame clones, and not every one. This sample has about 120,000 clones, with less than 60% found just once. The study's findings and limits: An increase in clonality over normal scalp was evident in lesional scalp, especially alopecia totalis/universalis. It was less clear whether patients shared TCRs than it was in mice, possibly because of HLA.

Treatment: oral pan-JAK inhibitor, 5-10 mg twice daily. The TCR originated in a human donor with alopecia areata. The sample consisted of CD4+ T cells sorted from blood, taken at week 24, from a patient treated with tofacitinib. The chain links TRBV27 to TRBJ2-7, with D maybe TRBD1 (5 bases). CDR3 sequence: CASSSLGQGYEQYF. The CDR3 nucleotides are TGTGCCAGCAGTTCATTAGGGCAGGGCTACGAGCAGTACTTC.